This TCR beta chain was obtained from a study of blood T cell repertoires in COVID-19. As for the study in general: From the United States, Italy and Spain came samples of acute and convalescent COVID-19.

The count of this clone is one. How the authors handled the data: Amplification from reference gene primers served as the basis for estimated nucleated cell counts. Some clones are missing from TCRdb's copy, which holds only in-frame ones; the method was immunoSEQ multiplex PCR. V and J calls and clone size come straight from that table; D and trimming were deduced from the DNA. The profile shows approximately 300,000 clones, about nine tenths of them singletons. The V gene's germline CDR1 is LNHDA and CDR2 SQIVND (reference sequence). This CDR3 is built from 15 residues. Trimming shortened V by 1 base and J by 0 bases, and 9 bases separated the two germline ends.

The origin of this receptor is a woman younger than 45 with COVID-19, enrolled during active disease. This rearrangement joins TRBV19 to TRBJ1-1; D gene unclear. The sample consisted of peripheral blood. CDR3 in amino acids: CASSIVEQLNTEAFF. The CDR3 bases are TGTGCCAGTAGTATAGTGGAGCAGCTGAACACTGAAGCTTTCTTT.